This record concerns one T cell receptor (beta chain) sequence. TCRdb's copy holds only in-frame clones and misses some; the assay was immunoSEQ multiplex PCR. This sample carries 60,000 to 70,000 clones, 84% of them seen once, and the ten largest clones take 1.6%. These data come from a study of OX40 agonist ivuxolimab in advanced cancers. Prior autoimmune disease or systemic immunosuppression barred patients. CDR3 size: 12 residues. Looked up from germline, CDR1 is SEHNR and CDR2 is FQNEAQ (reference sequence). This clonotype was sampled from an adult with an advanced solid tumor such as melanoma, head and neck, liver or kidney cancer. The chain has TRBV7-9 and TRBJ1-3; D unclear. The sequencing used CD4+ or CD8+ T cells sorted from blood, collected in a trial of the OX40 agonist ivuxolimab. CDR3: CGVADSGNTIYF. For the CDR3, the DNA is TGTGGGGTAGCAGACTCTGGAAACACCATATATTTT.